This entry lists 26 T cell receptor beta chains sequenced from one sample in a study of blood T cells in healthy people across ages. The authors ran a second PCR of 7 to 11 cycles using a sample-barcoded 5' primer and a J-beta primer mix. TCRdb ran MiXCR on the 5' RACE reads and lists one entry per CDR3 protein. The sample yields approximately 600,000 distinct CDR3 sequences, approximately 59% seen once. Sequencing was carried out using blood. The receptors derive from a man in his 60s in good health.

V gene TRBV20-1 combines with J gene TRBJ1-4; D call uncertain. Germline lookup yields CDR1 DFQATT and CDR2 SNEGSKA (reference sequence). CDR3 length: 16 amino acids. With 3 bases removed from V and 10 bases from J, the gap between germline ends came to 24 bases. Here the CDR3 reads CSASLGNPAGAGKLFF. Written as DNA, the CDR3 is TGCAGTGCTAGTTTGGGGAATCCCGCGGGAGCGGGAAAACTGTTTTTT.

In DNA, the CDR3 is TGTGCCAGCAGGGGTGACAGGGGGCAGAACAATGAGCAGTTCTTC. This sequence encodes CASRGDRGQNNEQFF. The genes are TRBV2 and TRBJ2-1; 10 bases are shared with TRBD1. Germline CDR1 and CDR2: SNHLY and FYNNEI. V lost 6 bases and J lost 5; bases outside the gene matches: 7. The CDR3 consists of 15 residues. Variable domain in full (rest from reference TRBV2 and TRBJ2-1): EPEVTQTPSHQVTQMGQEVILRCVPISNHLYFYWYRQILGQKVEFLVSFYNNEISEKSEIFDDQFSVERPDGSNFTLKIRSTKLEDSAMYFCASRGDRGQNNEQFFGPGTRLTVL.

The rearrangement uses TRBV25-1 and TRBJ2-5, with 9 nucleotides matching TRBD2. Germline CDR1 reads MGHDK; CDR2 reads SYGVNS. There are 15 residues in the CDR3. Germline trimming cut 8 bases from V and 4 bases from J; bases unmatched to any gene: 11. The DNA of the CDR3 is TGTGCCAGCCGGAGAGCGGGGGGCCTTTTAGAGACCCAGTACTTC. Translating it yields CASRRAGGLLETQYF.

There are many counts of this clonotype. The CDR3 DNA is TGTGCCAGCAGTTTGGGGACAGGCAATCAGCCCCAGCATTTT. Translated: CASSLGTGNQPQHF. The chain carries TRBV12-3 or TRBV12-4 and TRBJ1-5; 7 bases are a match to TRBD1. The CDR3 covers 14 residues. V trimming: 3 bases; J trimming: 2 bases; junction bases outside the gene matches: 1.

This rearrangement joins TRBV29-1 to TRBJ2-3; a possible D gene is TRBD1 (7 bases). Per germline, CDR1 SQVTM and CDR2 ANQGSEA. V gave up 2 bases and J gave up 5 bases, with 14 bases separating them. The CDR3 is 14 residues long. CDR3 protein: CSVERSGGQDTQYF. The CDR3 DNA reads as TGCAGCGTTGAAAGGTCAGGGGGGCAAGATACGCAGTATTTT.

The chain joins TRBV19 to TRBJ2-4, with a possible D match to TRBD2 (6 bases). TRBJ2-5 explains the end of the DNA better; the J call may be wrong. Germline assignment: CDR1 LNHDA and CDR2 SQIVND (reference sequence). The CDR3 spans 16 residues. CDR3 nucleotide sequence: TGTGCCAGTAGTATGGGGGGTCAGCTGAGAAGGGAGACCCAGTACTTC. Translated: CASSMGGQLRRETQYF.

The chain is built from TRBV29-1 and TRBJ2-7; 7 bases fit TRBD1. The J call is in doubt because the DNA end fits TRBJ2-5 better. Germline values: CDR1 SQVTM, CDR2 ANQGSEA. The CDR3 length is 14 residues. The CDR3 sequence: CSSGPGQEVETQYF. Written as DNA, the CDR3 is TGCAGCTCCGGCCCCGGACAGGAGGTAGAGACCCAGTACTTC.

The V gene is TRBV6-1, the J gene TRBJ2-2; 7 nucleotides agree with TRBD1. The CDR3 covers 15 residues. V was clipped by 7 bases and J by 0 bases; unmatched bases: 5. Germline V CDR1 and CDR2: MNHNS, SASEGT. The CDR3 DNA reads as TGTGCCAGCAATCCCGGGACAGCGAACACCGGGGAGCTGTTTTTT. It translates to CASNPGTANTGELFF.

This chain joins TRBV11-2 and TRBJ1-5; 7 bases map to TRBD1. CDR1 SGHAT and CDR2 FQNNGV come from the germline V gene. Germline trimming cut 5 bases from V and 7 bases from J; bases unmatched to any gene: 14. This CDR3 spans 16 amino acids. CDR3 region: CASSLNDREGDQPQHF. The CDR3 nucleotides read TGTGCCAGCAGCCTAAACGACAGGGAGGGCGACCAGCCCCAGCATTTT.

The CDR3 sequence is CASAWDSTTGANVLTF. DNA for the CDR3: TGTGCCAGCGCCTGGGACAGCACCACTGGGGCCAACGTCCTGACTTTC. This chain joins TRBV9 and TRBJ2-6; 7 bases are a match to TRBD1. Germline V lookup: CDR1 SGDLS, CDR2 YYNGEE. This CDR3 is 16 amino acids long. The V gene end was trimmed by 7 bases and the J gene end by 2 bases; junction bases not matched to a gene: 9. The full variable domain, completed using reference TRBV9 and TRBJ2-6, is DSGVTQTPKHLITATGQRVTLRCSPRSGDLSVYWYQQSLDQGLQFLIQYYNGEERAKGNILERFSAQQFPDLHSELNLSSLELGDSALYFCASAWDSTTGANVLTFGAGSRLTVL.

The rearrangement links TRBV6-2 or TRBV6-3 to TRBJ1-6; D may be TRBD1 (6 bases). There are 16 residues in the CDR3. With 5 bases removed from V and 10 bases from J, the gap between germline ends came to 21 bases. Germline V CDR1 and CDR2: MNHEY, SVGEGT. The CDR3 loop reads CASSAAAGDIWSPLHF. As DNA, the CDR3 is TGTGCCAGCAGTGCGGCGGCTGGGGACATTTGGTCACCCCTCCACTTT.

This chain links TRBV20-1 with TRBJ1-2; a weak D match, TRBD1 (6 bases). V gave up 6 bases and J gave up 0 bases, with 11 bases separating them. This CDR3 is 13 amino acids long. Germline assignment: CDR1 DFQATT and CDR2 SNEGSKA (reference sequence). The CDR3 loop is CSAVGGTNYGYTF. DNA of the CDR3: TGCAGTGCCGTGGGGGGCACTAACTATGGCTACACCTTC.

V and J are TRBV5-1 and TRBJ2-3; tentative D call: TRBD2 (6 bases). This CDR3 is 14 amino acids long. The V end was cut by 4 bases, the J end by 8 bases, with 17 bases between. CDR1 and CDR2 from the germline V gene are SGHRS and YFSETQ. CDR3 sequence reads: CASSGWRGEGTQYF. CDR3 DNA: TGCGCCAGCAGCGGATGGAGGGGTGAAGGTACGCAGTATTTT.

This clonotype showed up just a few times. The gene calls are TRBV11-2 and TRBJ1-6; D remains unclear. This CDR3 contains 16 residues. Germline V gives CDR1 SGHAT, CDR2 FQNNGV. V lost 2 bases and J lost 7, with 15 bases in between. CDR3 nucleotides: TGTGCCAGCAGCTTACCACTCGGAGGCTGGAATTCACCCCTCCACTTT. Translating it yields CASSLPLGGWNSPLHF. Full variable domain (missing parts from reference TRBV11-2 and TRBJ1-6): EAGVAQSPRYKIIEKRQSVAFWCNPISGHATLYWYQQILGQGPKLLIQFQNNGVVDDSQLPKDRFSAERLKGVDSTLKIQPAKLEDSAVYLCASSLPLGGWNSPLHFGNGTRLTVT.

This clonotype appeared a single time. This chain uses TRBV5-1 with TRBJ2-3; D might be TRBD1 (6 bases). CDR3 length: 17 residues. Germline V gene sequence: CDR1 SGHRS, CDR2 YFSETQ. The ends were cut back, 4 bases at V and 0 bases at J, with 18 bases in the middle. CDR3 in DNA: TGCGCCAGCAGCCTGACCTCTCAGGGGACGAGCACAGATACGCAGTATTTT. This sequence encodes CASSLTSQGTSTDTQYF.

The gene calls are TRBV29-1 and TRBJ2-2; 8 positions match TRBD1. The germline V gene encodes CDR1 SQVTM and CDR2 ANQGSEA. The CDR3 covers 14 residues. The J segment lost 1 base and the V segment lost 6 bases, leaving 4 bases of the junction unmatched. In DNA form, the CDR3 reads TGCAGCGTAGTAGGACAGGGGAACACCGGGGAGCTGTTTTTT. Its protein product is CSVVGQGNTGELFF.

This clonotype has just one count. This chain joins TRBV20-1 and TRBJ2-3, with D tentatively TRBD1 or TRBD2 (5 bases each). This CDR3 is 15 amino acids long. Trimming removed 5 bases at V and 3 bases at J, with 18 bases between. From germline, CDR1 is DFQATT and CDR2 SNEGSKA (reference sequence). The CDR3 coding sequence is TGCAGTGCTCCTGACCGGGGCCTTAGGACAGATACGCAGTATTTT. Its translation: CSAPDRGLRTDTQYF.

This clonotype was counted a few times. V is TRBV5-1 and J is TRBJ2-7; 9 nucleotides agree with TRBD2. This CDR3 is 13 amino acids long. Germline assignment: CDR1 SGHRS and CDR2 YFSETQ. V was pared by 4 bases and J by 5 bases, with 4 bases of the junction left unmatched. The CDR3 DNA reads as TGCGCCAGCAGCGTGGTAGCGGGGGACGAGCAGTACTTC. Translation gives CASSVVAGDEQYF. Full variable domain (outside the CDR3, taken from reference TRBV5-1 and TRBJ2-7): KAGVTQTPRYLIKTRGQQVTLSCSPISGHRSVSWYQQTPGQGLQFLFEYFSETQRNKGNFPGRFSGRQFSNSRSEMNVSTLELGDSALYLCASSVVAGDEQYFGPGTRLTVT.

The sample holds a few counts of this clonotype. This rearrangement joins TRBV2 to TRBJ2-6; unclear D gene. The germline V gene has CDR1 SNHLY and CDR2 FYNNEI. This CDR3 region has 14 residues. V lost 8 bases, J lost 0 bases, and 8 bases lay in between. The CDR3 sequence is CASSDPSGANVLTF. CDR3 in DNA: TGTGCCAGCTCGGACCCCTCTGGGGCCAACGTCCTGACTTTC. The variable domain in full, with the rest retrieved from reference TRBV2 and TRBJ2-6, is EPEVTQTPSHQVTQMGQEVILRCVPISNHLYFYWYRQILGQKVEFLVSFYNNEISEKSEIFDDQFSVERPDGSNFTLKIRSTKLEDSAMYFCASSDPSGANVLTFGAGSRLTVL.

The chain has TRBV12-3 or TRBV12-4 and TRBJ2-2; TRBD2 might be the D (7 bases). The CDR3 has 15 residues. Trimming pared 3 bases from V and 3 bases from J, leaving 11 bases between. DNA for the CDR3: TGTGCCAGCAGTTTCGGGGGGCGGGACACCGGGGAGCTGTTTTTT. This codes for CASSFGGRDTGELFF.

The chain links TRBV5-1 to TRBJ2-1, with D perhaps TRBD1 (6 bases). The V gene lost 5 bases and the J gene lost 6 bases, with 18 bases spanning the gap. CDR1 is SGHRS and CDR2 is YFSETQ in the germline V gene. The CDR3 has 15 residues. The CDR3 loop reads CASSIEGTTTNEQFF. For the CDR3, the DNA is TGCGCCAGCAGTATCGAGGGGACAACTACCAATGAGCAGTTCTTC. The full variable domain, completed using reference TRBV5-1 and TRBJ2-1, is KAGVTQTPRYLIKTRGQQVTLSCSPISGHRSVSWYQQTPGQGLQFLFEYFSETQRNKGNFPGRFSGRQFSNSRSEMNVSTLELGDSALYLCASSIEGTTTNEQFFGPGTRLTVL.

The chain combines TRBV15 with TRBJ2-1, with 8 bases identical to TRBD2. The CDR3 spans 17 residues. Trimming cost V 8 bases and J 7 bases; bases outside gene matches: 19. CDR1 and CDR2 (germline): LNHNV, YYDKDF (reference sequence). CDR3 loop: CATGLTGGRVPRNEQFF. The DNA of the CDR3 is TGTGCCACCGGCTTGACGGGGGGGCGAGTCCCGCGGAATGAGCAGTTCTTC. The variable domain in full, completed from reference TRBV15 and TRBJ2-1, reads DAMVIQNPRYQVTQFGKPVTLSCSQTLNHNVMYWYQQKSSQAPKLLFHYYDKDFNNEADTPDNFQSRRPNTSFCFLDIRSPGLGDTAMYLCATGLTGGRVPRNEQFFGPGTRLTVL.

The rearrangement links TRBV7-2 to TRBJ2-4; tentative D call: TRBD1 (5 bases). The DNA end is more similar to TRBJ2-7, so the J call may be wrong. The CDR3 totals 14 residues. Per germline, CDR1 SGHTA and CDR2 FQGNSA. The CDR3 bases are TGTGCCAGCAGCGGGGCAGGGTGGGCCGACGAGCAGTACTTC. Protein sequence: CASSGAGWADEQYF.

Turning to this clonotype: At one end the junction does not follow the germline gene, possibly because of a read error. The chain has TRBV10-3 and TRBJ2-6; possibly TRBD1 for D (5 bases). Germline assignment: CDR1 ENHRY and CDR2 SYGVKD. CDR3 length equals 14 residues. The CDR3 DNA reads TGTGCCATCAGAGGAGACTCTGGGGCCAACGTCCCGACTTTC. It yields the protein CAIRGDSGANVPTF.

Notes on this clonotype: The junction differs from germline at one of its ends, possibly a read error. The chain joins TRBV7-2 to TRBJ2-4, with D tentatively TRBD1 or TRBD2 (5 bases each). The CDR3 covers 12 residues. Germline lookup yields CDR1 SGHTA and CDR2 FQGNSA. Written as DNA, the CDR3 is TGTGCTAGCAGCTTGGACATTGGCGGGCAGTACTTC. It encodes CASSLDIGGQYF. The whole variable domain, remainder taken from reference TRBV7-2 and TRBJ2-4, is GAGVSQSPSNKVTEKGKDVELRCDPISGHTALYWYRQSLGQGLEFLIYFQGNSAPDKSGLPSDRFSAERTGGSVSTLTIQRTQQEDSAVYLCASSLDIGGQYFGAGTRLSVL.

The chain links TRBV14 to TRBJ1-2; tentative D call: TRBD1 (6 bases). Trimming left V 5 bases short and J 4 bases short, with 14 bases between. The germline gives CDR1 SGHDN, CDR2 FVKESK. This CDR3 contains 14 residues. CDR3 bases: TGTGCCAGCAGCTTAAACCAGGGGAGCTATGGCTACACCTTC. It encodes CASSLNQGSYGYTF.